Below, one T cell receptor (beta chain) is given with its context. Its target is unknown. Assay: immunoSEQ multiplex PCR; the TCRdb copy retains only in-frame clones and omits some. The sample lists more than 65,000 clones, roughly four fifths occurring once. These data originate in a study of radiotherapy plus CTLA-4 blockade in lung cancer. Study-wide background: Overall, approximately 19% of patients showed an objective response, while over 25% attained disease control.

V lost 4 bases, J lost 2 bases, and 5 bases stayed unmatched. The length of the CDR3 is 14 residues. Germline V gene sequence: CDR1 MDHEN, CDR2 SYDVKM. The study, taken as a whole, reports: Among reported predictors of response, early blood T cell clone dynamics with interferon-beta performed best. Subsequent to radiotherapy plus ipilimumab, tumor-derived TCR clones underwent expansion in blood.

This sequence joins TRBV28 and TRBJ2-7; 7 bases fit TRBD1. Sequences were derived from peripheral blood, sampled from a patient treated with radiotherapy plus ipilimumab. This sequence originates from a human donor with non-small cell lung cancer who had stable disease on radiotherapy plus ipilimumab. Here the CDR3 reads CASSYRGKTYEQYF. CDR3 sequence (DNA): TGTGCCAGCAGTTACAGGGGTAAAACCTACGAGCAGTACTTC.